Following are 25 T cell receptor beta chains from one sample sequenced in a study of blood T cell repertoires in COVID-19. Assay: immunoSEQ multiplex PCR; the TCRdb copy retains only in-frame clones and omits some. This table has roughly 36,000 clones, approximately 89% appearing once. Specimen: peripheral blood. These receptors were collected from a man in his 60s with acute or convalescent COVID-19.

The J gene is TRBJ1-5, the V gene TRBV28; no clear D. This CDR3 has 19 residues. Trimming removed 3 bases at V and 6 bases at J, with 27 bases between. From germline, CDR1 is MDHEN and CDR2 SYDVKM. CDR3 protein: CASSFFLPPRRSLGQPQHF. CDR3 sequence (DNA): TGTGCCAGCAGTTTTTTCCTGCCCCCCCGCAGGTCCTTAGGTCAGCCCCAGCATTTT.

V and J are TRBV6-6 and TRBJ1-5; D remains unclear. This CDR3 spans 15 amino acids. Germline CDR1 and CDR2: MNHNY and SVGAGI (reference sequence). The V gene lost 2 bases and the J gene lost 4 bases, with 12 bases spanning the gap. The CDR3 spells CASSYGRRENQPQHF. DNA for the CDR3: TGTGCCAGCAGTTACGGGAGAAGGGAGAATCAGCCCCAGCATTTT.

The CDR3: CSVEFNGGRSEQYF. Here the CDR3 DNA reads TGCAGCGTTGAATTTAACGGGGGGAGGTCCGAGCAGTACTTC. J is TRBJ2-7 and V is TRBV29-1, with 7 bases matching TRBD2. V shed 2 bases, J shed 6 bases, and the junction held 10 bases outside the gene matches. The V gene's germline CDR1 is SQVTM and CDR2 ANQGSEA. The CDR3 is made up of 14 amino acids.

The J gene is TRBJ1-2, the V gene TRBV5-5; a weak D match, TRBD1 (5 bases). Germline values: CDR1 SGHKS, CDR2 YYEKEE (reference sequence). This CDR3 is built from 14 residues. Trimming cost V 6 bases and J 12 bases, with 24 bases left between them. Written as DNA, the CDR3 is TGTGCCAGCACCCCGGGGGGTTGGGCCGCGGTCGACACCTTC. It encodes CASTPGGWAAVDTF. Filled out from reference TRBV5-5 and TRBJ1-2, the complete variable domain reads DAGVTQSPTHLIKTRGQQVTLRCSPISGHKSVSWYQQVLGQGPQFIFQYYEKEERGRGNFPDRFSARQFPNYSSELNVNALLLGDSALYLCASTPGGWAAVDTFGSGTRLTVV.

This clone has just one count. The rearrangement uses TRBV19 and TRBJ2-1; weak D call: TRBD2 (6 bases). V was cut by 6 bases and J by 9 bases, with 15 bases left in between. This CDR3 is 13 amino acids long. CDR1 is LNHDA, CDR2 SQIVND, per germline (reference sequence). In DNA, the CDR3 is TGTGCCAGTAGCCACGGGGGTATCGGTGAGCAGTTCTTC. It encodes CASSHGGIGEQFF.

The genes are TRBV9 and TRBJ2-5; TRBD2 might be the D (7 bases). Germline lookup yields CDR1 SGDLS and CDR2 YYNGEE. CDR3 length: 14 residues. Trimming removed 2 bases from V and 4 bases from J, with 12 bases in between. The CDR3 region has the DNA TGTGCCAGCAGCGTGGGGGGGCGCGGAGAGACCCAGTACTTC. It specifies CASSVGGRGETQYF.

The chain has TRBV3-1 (or the pseudogene TRBV3-2) and TRBJ2-7; D remains ambiguous. The germline V gene encodes CDR1 LGHDT and CDR2 YNNKEL (reference sequence). Trimming shortened V by 1 base and J by 2 bases, and 6 bases separated the two germline ends. The CDR3 is 13 amino acids. Here the CDR3 DNA reads TGTGCCAGCAGCCAAGGCTACCCCTACGAGCAGTACTTC. Translation gives CASSQGYPYEQYF.

The rearrangement links TRBV19 to TRBJ2-3, with D possibly TRBD2 on 7 matching bases. V was clipped by 6 bases and J by 2 bases, with 15 bases between them. Germline V gene data show CDR1 as LNHDA and CDR2 as SQIVND (reference sequence). The CDR3 spans 15 residues. The DNA of the CDR3 is TGTGCCAGTAGAGGGGGTCTAGCGGACACAGATACGCAGTATTTT. Translation gives CASRGGLADTDTQYF.

V gene TRBV7-3 combines with J gene TRBJ2-3, with D possibly being TRBD2 (7 bases). Trimming took off 5 bases at V and 0 bases at J, with 15 bases between the two ends. CDR1 and CDR2 (germline): SGHTA, FQGTGA. The CDR3 has 16 residues. CDR3 in amino acids: CASSPGGATSTDTQYF. The CDR3 DNA sequence: TGTGCCAGCAGCCCGGGGGGCGCCACCAGCACAGATACGCAGTATTTT.

The chain is built from TRBV5-6 and TRBJ2-7; TRBD2 agrees at 8 bases. The CDR3 runs 16 residues. V lost 0 bases and J lost 4; bases outside the gene matches: 9. The V gene's germline CDR1 is SGHDT and CDR2 YYEEEE. CDR3 sequence reads: CASSLAGQREFYEQYF. In DNA, the CDR3 is TGTGCCAGCAGCTTGGCCGGCCAGCGGGAGTTTTACGAGCAGTACTTC. The whole variable domain, filled in from reference TRBV5-6 and TRBJ2-7, reads DAGVTQSPTHLIKTRGQQVTLRCSPKSGHDTVSWYQQALGQGPQFIFQYYEEEERQRGNFPDRFSGHQFPNYSSELNVNALLLGDSALYLCASSLAGQREFYEQYFGPGTRLTVT.

This clone has just one count. The chain employs TRBV3-1 (or the pseudogene TRBV3-2) and TRBJ2-7, with 7 positions matching TRBD1. Germline CDR1 reads LGHDT; CDR2 reads YNNKEL (reference sequence). CDR3 length: 17 residues. The ends lost 0 bases at V and 0 bases at J; junction bases unmatched: 8. Written as DNA, the CDR3 is TGTGCCAGCAGCCAAGAACCTGGGACAGACAGCTCCTACGAGCAGTACTTC. This sequence encodes CASSQEPGTDSSYEQYF.

The chain recombines TRBV19 with TRBJ2-7; 13 bases match TRBD2. CDR1 and CDR2 from the germline V gene are LNHDA and SQIVND (reference sequence). This CDR3 has 16 amino acids. The J segment lost 2 bases and the V segment lost 3 bases, leaving 4 bases of the junction unmatched. CDR3 residues: CASSIGGTSGTYEQYF. Here the CDR3 DNA reads TGTGCCAGTAGTATCGGGGGGACTAGCGGGACCTACGAGCAGTACTTC.

V gene TRBV19 combines with J gene TRBJ2-4, with 10 bases lining up with TRBD1. The V segment lost 3 bases and the J segment 7 bases; nucleotides outside the gene matches: 6. Germline lookup yields CDR1 LNHDA and CDR2 SQIVND (reference sequence). The CDR3 is 15 amino acids. The CDR3 spells CASSIGSGQGNIQYF. The CDR3 DNA follows: TGTGCCAGTAGTATTGGATCGGGACAGGGGAACATTCAGTACTTC.

This CDR3 reads CASSYEGSAKETQYF. CDR3 in DNA: TGTGCCAGCAGTTACGAGGGTAGCGCAAAAGAGACCCAGTACTTC. This chain uses TRBV6-5 with TRBJ2-5, with D perhaps TRBD2 (5 bases). The V gene lost 2 bases and the J gene lost 3 bases, with 13 bases spanning the gap. This CDR3 comprises 15 residues. Germline-derived CDR1 and CDR2 are MNHEY and SVGAGI.

Note on this clone: Other DNA sequences in this specimen translate into the identical CDR3. The chain joins TRBV5-1 to TRBJ1-2, with TRBD1 matching over 12 bases. This CDR3 has 18 amino acids. Trimming at V came to 5 bases and at J to 8 bases, leaving 19 bases not matched to a gene. CDR1 and CDR2 (germline): SGHRS, YFSETQ. CDR3 nucleotides: TGCGCCAGCAGTCCGGGCGGGGGGACAGGGGGCGCGTCTGGCGGCTACACCTTC. Protein product: CASSPGGGTGGASGGYTF.

The V and J genes are TRBV30 and TRBJ1-5; 11 nucleotides align to TRBD1. In germline, CDR1 is GTSNPN, CDR2 SVGIG (reference sequence). The CDR3 loop spans 15 amino acids. The ends lost 2 bases at V and 4 bases at J; junction bases unmatched: 4. CDR3 loop: CAWSKGQGENQPQHF. DNA for the CDR3: TGTGCCTGGAGTAAGGGACAGGGGGAAAATCAGCCCCAGCATTTT.

This chain joins TRBV24-1 and TRBJ2-7; weak D call: TRBD1 (5 bases). The CDR3 runs 13 residues. The V end lost 4 bases, the J end lost 7 bases, and 13 bases lay between the germline ends. Germline V gives CDR1 KGHDR, CDR2 SFDVKD. The CDR3 nucleotides read TGTGCCACCAGTGACCCCAGCCGGACAGAGCAGTACTTC. This codes for CATSDPSRTEQYF.

The chain is built from TRBV5-1 and TRBJ2-2; no definite D call. The CDR3 runs 16 residues. V lost 4 bases and J 6 bases, leaving 19 bases between the germline ends. Germline values: CDR1 SGHRS, CDR2 YFSETQ. The CDR3 region has the DNA TGCGCCAGCAGCCGCATCGGTACGCACGAGGCCGGGGAGCTGTTTTTT. Amino acid sequence: CASSRIGTHEAGELFF.

The chain uses TRBV10-3 and TRBJ1-5; 7 bases match TRBD1. The CDR3 length is 17 residues. V lost 2 bases to trimming and J lost 10 bases; unmatched junction nucleotides: 17. Looked up from germline, CDR1 is ENHRY and CDR2 is SYGVKD. CDR3 DNA: TGTGCCATCAGTGAGATCCGGGACAGTGCATTCCATTTCCCCCAGCATTTT. Translating it yields CAISEIRDSAFHFPQHF.

The chain uses TRBV5-1 and TRBJ2-5; tentatively, D is TRBD1 (6 bases). V lost 0 bases and J 2 bases, leaving 11 bases between the germline ends. Germline V lookup: CDR1 SGHRS, CDR2 YFSETQ. The CDR3 covers 15 residues. CDR3 nucleotides: TGCGCCAGCAGCTTGGGACCTAGGGGGCAAGAGACCCAGTACTTC. This sequence encodes CASSLGPRGQETQYF.

J is TRBJ1-3 and V is TRBV30; TRBD1 matches at 8 bases. Germline CDR1 is GTSNPN and CDR2 is SVGIG (reference sequence). The CDR3 runs 12 residues. The V segment lost 2 bases and the J segment 10 bases; nucleotides outside the gene matches: 4. CDR3 sequence reads: CAWSRGQGTIYF. In nucleotides, the CDR3 is TGTGCCTGGAGTCGCGGACAGGGTACCATATATTTT.

This CDR3 is CASSPLGGANTEAFF. CDR3 nucleotides: TGTGCCAGCAGCCCGCTTGGGGGGGCGAACACTGAAGCTTTCTTT. The gene calls are TRBV3-1 (or the pseudogene TRBV3-2) and TRBJ1-1, with D possibly being TRBD1 (6 bases). The CDR3 covers 15 residues. In germline, CDR1 is LGHDT, CDR2 YNNKEL (reference sequence). V was shortened by 4 bases and J by 1 base, with 13 bases between the two germline ends.

V gene TRBV9 combines with J gene TRBJ2-3; D possibly corresponds to TRBD2 (6 bases). CDR1 SGDLS and CDR2 YYNGEE come from the germline V gene. The CDR3 sequence is 14 residues long. The V gene lost 5 bases and the J gene lost 0 bases, with 10 bases spanning the gap. CDR3 sequence reads: CASSPSGSTDTQYF. DNA of the CDR3: TGTGCCAGCAGTCCCAGCGGGAGCACAGATACGCAGTATTTT.

This clone was detected only once. The J gene is TRBJ2-1, the V gene TRBV28; 13 bases are a match to TRBD2. Unmatched junction bases numbered 5, after V lost 6 bases and J lost 0 bases. Germline V gene lookup returns CDR1 MDHEN and CDR2 SYDVKM. The CDR3 consists of 17 residues. The CDR3 loop is CASSLWTSGSSYNEQFF. The CDR3, as DNA: TGTGCCAGCAGCCTCTGGACTAGCGGGAGCTCCTACAATGAGCAGTTCTTC.

The V gene is TRBV28, the J gene TRBJ2-7, with TRBD1 identical over 9 bases. The CDR3 runs to 15 residues. Per the germline V gene, CDR1 is MDHEN and CDR2 is SYDVKM. The ends lost 5 bases at V and 2 bases at J; junction bases unmatched: 7. The chain's CDR3 is CASSPGTGYPYEQYF. The CDR3 region has the DNA TGTGCCAGCAGTCCCGGGACAGGGTACCCCTACGAGCAGTACTTC.